The 21 T cell receptor beta chains reported below all come from one sample, sequenced in a study of siplizumab effects on memory and regulatory T cells. Measured with immunoSEQ multiplex PCR; TCRdb has only the in-frame clones, and not every one. Found here are roughly 100,000 clones, roughly 91% of them singletons; the top ten hold 0.32%. The sequencing sample was made of CD4+ T cells sorted from blood. The source is a human donor in good health.

This chain uses TRBV9 with TRBJ2-3, with D possibly TRBD2 on 7 matching bases. Germline lookup yields CDR1 SGDLS and CDR2 YYNGEE. V dropped 4 bases and J dropped 2 bases, with 23 bases sitting between them. The CDR3 consists of 18 residues. The CDR3: CASSTPLAGGGFTDTQYF. The CDR3 coding sequence is TGTGCCAGCAGCACCCCCTTGGCTGGCGGGGGCTTCACAGATACGCAGTATTTT. The variable domain in full, completed from reference TRBV9 and TRBJ2-3, reads DSGVTQTPKHLITATGQRVTLRCSPRSGDLSVYWYQQSLDQGLQFLIQYYNGEERAKGNILERFSAQQFPDLHSELNLSSLELGDSALYFCASSTPLAGGGFTDTQYFGPGTRLTVL.

With respect to this clone: Distinct nucleotide sequences in the sample also encode this CDR3. The V call is TRBV6-1, the J call TRBJ1-5; D not resolved. There are 13 residues in the CDR3. The ends were cut back, 3 bases at V and 1 base at J, with 4 bases in the middle. Germline V CDR1 and CDR2: MNHNS, SASEGT. The CDR3 nucleotides read TGTGCCAGCAGTGAGGGGAGCAATCAGCCCCAGCATTTT. Residues: CASSEGSNQPQHF.

The chain uses TRBV29-1 and TRBJ2-7; the match to TRBD1 covers 8 bases. This CDR3 is built from 15 residues. The germline V gene encodes CDR1 SQVTM and CDR2 ANQGSEA. The V gene end was trimmed by 0 bases and the J gene end by 5 bases; junction bases not matched to a gene: 9. CDR3 residues: CSVEEWTGSGNEQYF. The CDR3 DNA is TGCAGCGTTGAAGAATGGACAGGGTCTGGTAACGAGCAGTACTTC.

The chain recombines TRBV10-1 with TRBJ2-3, with D perhaps matching TRBD2 (6 bases). This CDR3 has 15 amino acids. Germline CDR1 WNHNN, CDR2 SYGVQD (reference sequence). V gave up 2 bases and J gave up 0 bases, with 9 bases separating them. This CDR3 is CASSERGSSTDTQYF. Here the CDR3 DNA reads TGCGCCAGCAGTGAGCGGGGGTCTAGCACAGATACGCAGTATTTT.

The chain links TRBV7-6 to TRBJ2-3; 11 bases map to TRBD2. Germline CDR1 and CDR2: SGHVS and FNYEAQ. This CDR3 is built from 17 residues. The junction had 12 bases not matched to a gene; V was cut back by 5 bases and J by 5 bases. The CDR3 bases are TGTGCCAGCAGCCTCCTAGCGGGAGGTGGTAGTCGAGATACGCAGTATTTT. This gives the protein CASSLLAGGGSRDTQYF.

The gene calls are TRBV2 and TRBJ2-7; D ambiguous. In germline, CDR1 is SNHLY, CDR2 FYNNEI. V lost 8 bases and J 3 bases, leaving 8 bases between the germline ends. CDR3 length: 11 amino acids. The CDR3 reads CASSLGYEQYF. In nucleotides, the CDR3 is TGTGCCAGCTCGTTAGGCTACGAGCAGTACTTC.

This chain uses TRBV18 with TRBJ1-2, with TRBD1 matching over 8 bases. Per germline, CDR1 KGHSH and CDR2 LQKENI. V was clipped by 6 bases and J by 5 bases; unmatched bases: 8. This CDR3 contains 14 residues. CDR3 amino acids: CASSPWTGSYGYTF. In nucleotides, the CDR3 is TGTGCCAGCTCCCCCTGGACAGGGTCTTATGGCTACACCTTC.

V and J are TRBV4-2 and TRBJ2-3; D is ambiguous. CDR3 size: 13 residues. Per germline, CDR1 LGHNA and CDR2 YNFKEQ. The V end lost 7 bases, the J end lost 0 bases, and 8 bases lay between the germline ends. The CDR3 sequence: CASNPGSTDTQYF. For the CDR3, the DNA is TGTGCCAGCAATCCCGGTAGCACAGATACGCAGTATTTT.

V gene TRBV30 combines with J gene TRBJ2-3, with D perhaps TRBD1 or TRBD2 (5 bases each). This CDR3 is built from 14 residues. In germline, CDR1 is GTSNPN, CDR2 SVGIG (reference sequence). V shed 4 bases and J shed 6 bases, with 17 bases lying between them. The DNA for the CDR3 is TGTGCCTGGAAGAACCGGGACCCGCGTGATACGCAGTATTTT. Amino acid sequence: CAWKNRDPRDTQYF. Combining the CDR3 with reference TRBV30 and TRBJ2-3 gives the whole variable domain SQTIHQWPATLVQPVGSPLSLECTVEGTSNPNLYWYRQAAGRGLQLLFYSVGIGQISSEVPQNLSASRPQDRQFILSSKKLLLSDSGFYLCAWKNRDPRDTQYFGPGTRLTVL.

This clone has a handful of counts. The gene calls are TRBV9 and TRBJ1-2; perhaps TRBD1 as D (6 bases). The CDR3 is 15 residues long. Between the trimmed V and J ends, which lost 3 bases and 4 bases, there was a span of 16 bases. Germline V gene data show CDR1 as SGDLS and CDR2 as YYNGEE. The CDR3: CASSATLQGFYGYTF. As DNA, the CDR3 is TGTGCCAGCAGCGCCACCTTACAGGGATTCTATGGCTACACCTTC.

V gene TRBV18 combines with J gene TRBJ1-2; no reliable D call. CDR1 is KGHSH and CDR2 is LQKENI in the germline V gene. V lost 5 bases, J lost 8 bases, and 12 bases lay in between. The CDR3 contains 12 residues. The CDR3 protein is CASSSVREGYTF. The DNA for the CDR3 is TGTGCCAGCTCATCTGTCCGTGAGGGCTACACCTTC. The full variable domain, completed using reference TRBV18 and TRBJ1-2, is NAGVMQNPRHLVRRRGQEARLRCSPMKGHSHVYWYRQLPEEGLKFMVYLQKENIIDESGMPKERFSAEFPKEGPSILRIQQVVRGDSAAYFCASSSVREGYTFGSGTRLTVV.

The table lists this clone with a count of one. The CDR3 coding sequence is TGTGCCAGCAGCTTAGAGGCCCCTACAGTGTCGGTGGGCAAAAACATTCAGTACTTC. Amino acids: CASSLEAPTVSVGKNIQYF. The V and J genes are TRBV7-9 and TRBJ2-4; D uncertain. Germline V lookup: CDR1 SEHNR, CDR2 FQNEAQ (reference sequence). This CDR3 has 19 amino acids. V gave up 1 base and J gave up 3 bases, with 22 bases separating them.

The J gene is TRBJ2-7, the V gene TRBV11-2, with D unclear. The CDR3 extends over 13 amino acids. Germline V gives CDR1 SGHAT, CDR2 FQNNGV. Trimming took 2 bases from V and 1 from J, leaving 6 bases between them. The chain's CDR3 is CASSLISSYEQYF. The CDR3 DNA sequence: TGTGCCAGCAGCTTAATCAGTTCCTACGAGCAGTACTTC.

The chain has TRBV5-1 and TRBJ1-1; possibly TRBD1 for D (5 bases). Trimming took off 0 bases at V and 0 bases at J, with 9 bases between the two ends. The CDR3 has 15 amino acids. Per germline, CDR1 SGHRS and CDR2 YFSETQ. CDR3 in DNA: TGCGCCAGCAGCTTGGGAGCAGGGATGAACACTGAAGCTTTCTTT. Its translation is CASSLGAGMNTEAFF.

J is TRBJ2-7 and V is TRBV4-1; D perhaps matches TRBD1 (5 bases). The V gene's germline CDR1 is MGHRA and CDR2 YSYEKL. CDR3 size: 11 residues. Between the trimmed V and J ends, which lost 6 bases and 5 bases, there was a span of 8 bases. The CDR3 spells CASSRGHEQYF. CDR3 bases: TGCGCCAGCAGTAGGGGCCACGAGCAGTACTTC.

This clone was recorded only once. CDR3 protein: CASSLAQQETQYF. In DNA, the CDR3 is TGCGCCAGCAGCTTGGCTCAGCAAGAGACCCAGTACTTC. The chain links TRBV5-1 to TRBJ2-5, with D uncertain. The germline gives CDR1 SGHRS, CDR2 YFSETQ. The V end lost 0 bases, the J end lost 2 bases, and 5 bases lay between the germline ends. The CDR3 covers 13 residues.

In DNA form, the CDR3 reads TGTGCCAGCAGCGAAGAACTAGCGAACTACAATGAGCAGTTCTTC. It encodes CASSEELANYNEQFF. V and J are TRBV5-4 and TRBJ2-1; 7 bases align to TRBD2. Germline CDR1 SGHNT, CDR2 YYREEE (reference sequence). The CDR3 has 15 amino acids. With 4 bases clipped from V and 3 bases from J, the junction kept 7 bases outside the gene matches.

This chain connects TRBV9 to TRBJ2-3, with TRBD2 identical over 10 bases. The CDR3 is 17 amino acids. Looked up from germline, CDR1 is SGDLS and CDR2 is YYNGEE. Germline trimming cut 2 bases from V and 2 bases from J; bases unmatched to any gene: 8. CDR3 residues: CASSVTGLAANTDTQYF. The CDR3 DNA reads as TGTGCCAGCAGCGTGACAGGACTAGCGGCTAACACAGATACGCAGTATTTT. Drawing the rest from reference TRBV9 and TRBJ2-3, the complete variable domain is DSGVTQTPKHLITATGQRVTLRCSPRSGDLSVYWYQQSLDQGLQFLIQYYNGEERAKGNILERFSAQQFPDLHSELNLSSLELGDSALYFCASSVTGLAANTDTQYFGPGTRLTVL.

The gene calls are TRBV5-5 and TRBJ2-3; 10 bases are shared with TRBD2. This CDR3 has 16 residues. Per the germline V gene, CDR1 is SGHKS and CDR2 is YYEKEE (reference sequence). The V and J ends lost 0 bases and 4 bases, in that order; junction bases with no gene match: 5. This CDR3 reads CASSLGSGGAADTQYF. Here the CDR3 DNA reads TGTGCCAGCAGCTTGGGCAGCGGGGGGGCAGCAGATACGCAGTATTTT.

This chain connects TRBV25-1 to TRBJ2-3; D perhaps matches TRBD2 (7 bases). The CDR3 contains 17 residues. Germline CDR1 is MGHDK and CDR2 is SYGVNS. Trimming cost V 1 base and J 1 base, with 15 bases left between them. CDR3 DNA sequence: TGTGCCAGCAGTGAATGGGGAGGGGGAGGGGGCACAGATACGCAGTATTTT. This codes for CASSEWGGGGGTDTQYF.

The V gene is TRBV7-2, the J gene TRBJ1-1; 9 bases line up with TRBD1. CDR3 size: 14 residues. Germline-derived CDR1 and CDR2 are SGHTA and FQGNSA. After removal of 10 bases from V and 5 bases from J, the junction contained 11 bases not matched to a gene. This CDR3 is CATSQGARITEAFF. The CDR3 DNA sequence: TGTGCCACCTCACAGGGGGCGCGTATTACTGAAGCTTTCTTT. The full variable domain, in which reference TRBV7-2 and TRBJ1-1 provide the parts outside the CDR3, is GAGVSQSPSNKVTEKGKDVELRCDPISGHTALYWYRQSLGQGLEFLIYFQGNSAPDKSGLPSDRFSAERTGGSVSTLTIQRTQQEDSAVYLCATSQGARITEAFFGQGTRLTVV.